The T cell receptor (beta chain) described here comes from a study of CD8+ T cells in alopecia areata. On the study more broadly: Patients in the treated group were given tofacitinib by mouth, 5 to 10 mg twice a day.

For this clone: The antigen remains unidentified.

The CDR3 has 13 residues. Unmatched junction bases numbered 2, after V lost 4 bases and J lost 3 bases. Per germline, CDR1 SQVTM and CDR2 ANQGSEA. Sampling of alopecia areata patients yielded lesional scalp punch biopsies as well as peripheral blood. cDNA reverse transcribed from extracted RNA served as the sequencing template. Libraries were prepared by immunoSEQ multiplex PCR; TCRdb keeps only in-frame clonotypes and omits some of them. This table holds over 85,000 clones, 40% to 45% found once. Study conclusions and caveats: Compared with mice, patients displayed less clear TCR sharing, possibly for HLA-related reasons. More clonal than normal scalp was lesional scalp, particularly alopecia totalis/universalis.

This TCR came from a human donor with alopecia areata. The chain joins TRBV29-1 to TRBJ2-1; 8 nucleotides line up with TRBD2. The source material was CD4+ T cells sorted from blood. Written as DNA, the CDR3 is TGCAGCGTTGTCCGGGAGGGCTACAATGAGCAGTTCTTC. The encoded protein is CSVVREGYNEQFF.